The 5 T cell receptor beta chains below come from one sample, sequenced in a study of blood T cell repertoires in COVID-19. This table comes from immunoSEQ multiplex PCR, and its TCRdb copy is limited to in-frame clones, with some not included. The table shows 95,000 to 100,000 clones, with 85% to 95% occurring only once. Sequenced: peripheral blood. The receptors originated from a man aged 50 or older with active COVID-19.

The DNA of the CDR3 is TGTGCCAGCAGCTCCGGGACAGGGCAATATGAGCAGTTCTTC. Translated, it gives CASSSGTGQYEQFF. The chain links TRBV6-4 to TRBJ2-1; TRBD1 matches 9 bases. Germline loops: CDR1 MRHNA, CDR2 SNTAGT. V trimming: 6 bases; J trimming: 8 bases; junction bases outside the gene matches: 8. This CDR3 region has 14 residues.

This rearrangement joins TRBV7-9 to TRBJ2-3; TRBD2 matches at 9 bases. Germline lookup yields CDR1 SEHNR and CDR2 FQNEAQ (reference sequence). The CDR3 runs to 16 residues. Germline trimming cut 7 bases from V and 3 bases from J; bases unmatched to any gene: 11. The DNA of the CDR3 is TGTGCCAGCACCGAAGGGGCGGGAGGGCCGACAGATACGCAGTATTTT. It is translated as CASTEGAGGPTDTQYF.

This clone was counted once. An end of the junction differs from the germline gene, which may be a read error. This chain uses TRBV11-2 with TRBJ1-6; the D is unclear. The CDR3 consists of 12 residues. Germline lookup yields CDR1 SGHAT and CDR2 FQNNGV. CDR3 nucleotides: TGTGCCAGCAGCCATTGTCGGGTAAGTGTCAATTTT. Its protein is CASSHCRVSVNF.

The chain links TRBV5-1 to TRBJ1-4; 9 nucleotides line up with TRBD1. V shed 3 bases, J shed 5 bases, and the junction held 8 bases outside the gene matches. This CDR3 comprises 16 residues. From germline, CDR1 is SGHRS and CDR2 YFSETQ. The CDR3: CASSSSPTGGNEKLFF. The DNA of the CDR3 is TGCGCCAGCAGCTCATCCCCGACAGGGGGAAATGAAAAACTGTTTTTT.

The CDR3 DNA reads as TGCGCCAGCAGCGTCACGGGGGAGGGCTCCTACGAGCAGTACTTC. It is translated as CASSVTGEGSYEQYF. The V call is TRBV5-1, the J call TRBJ2-7, with 7 nucleotides matching TRBD2. The CDR3 runs 15 residues. The germline V gene encodes CDR1 SGHRS and CDR2 YFSETQ. The V segment lost 4 bases and the J segment 0 bases; nucleotides outside the gene matches: 7.